The rows below give T cell receptor beta chains drawn from one sample of a study of read filtering for tumor transcriptome and immune sequencing. From the reads, TCRdb called clonotypes with MiXCR, one entry per CDR3 protein. The data show 40,000 to 55,000 distinct CDR3 sequences, roughly 19% seen once. The sequencing input was a population of CD138-negative cells sorted from bone marrow. These receptors all come from a donor at least 40 years old with multiple myeloma. CDR3s include the opening cysteine and the closing phenylalanine or tryptophan. The D gene is left open where the match is weak. Some rows mark clone size as missing; the rest say once, few, many or name a class of expanded clone.

D gene,V gene,clone size,J gene,CDR3 DNA,CDR3 protein
TRBD1,TRBV5-1,-,TRBJ1-6,TGCGCCAGCAGCTTGGGGACAGGGGAGAATTCACCCCTCCACTTT,CASSLGTGENSPLHF
TRBD1,TRBV18,many,TRBJ2-1,TGTGCCAGCTCTCGACAGGGTAACACTGAGCAGTTCTTC,CASSRQGNTEQFF
-,TRBV7-8,many,TRBJ2-3,TGTGCCAGCAGCTTTAGACCGGAGGCAGATACGCAGTATTTT,CASSFRPEADTQYF
-,TRBV20-1,-,TRBJ2-7,TGCAGTGCTAGTCAACACCAAAAACCCACCTACGAGCAGTACTTC,CSASQHQKPTYEQYF
TRBD1,TRBV12-5,many,TRBJ1-1,TGTGCTAGTGGGACCCGGACAGGGGAAACTGAAGCTTTCTTT,CASGTRTGETEAFF
TRBD1,TRBV5-4,medium-sized,TRBJ2-4,TGTGCCATCATGGACAGGGCAGAGGCCATTCAGTACTTC,CAIMDRAEAIQYF
-,TRBV29-1,many,TRBJ2-6,TGCAGCGTCTTCAGTCAATCTGGGGCCAACGTCCTGACTTTC,CSVFSQSGANVLTF
-,TRBV29-1,many,TRBJ2-2,TGCAGCGTTGGACAATTTAACACCGGGGAGCTGTTTTTT,CSVGQFNTGELFF
-,TRBV29-1,-,TRBJ2-3,TGCAGCGTTGCAGTCACCCTAGATACGCAGTATTTT,CSVAVTLDTQYF
TRBD1,TRBV10-3,many,TRBJ2-7,TGTGCCACCCTTCGGGACAGGGAGGGCGAGCAGTACTTC,CATLRDREGEQYF